This TCR beta chain appears in the sequencing data of a study of T cell responses to AZD1222 COVID-19 vaccine. This clone has just a few counts. What it binds is not known. Study-wide points: Baseline serology detected seropositivity in only a handful of AZD1222 recipients. Dominant CD4 TCR responses targeted spike regions 160-218 and 743-854. Donors skewed white British and female; clonal diversity was possibly underestimated.

TCRdb's copy holds only in-frame clones and misses some; the assay was immunoSEQ multiplex PCR. The table includes around 100,000 clones, approximately 83% detected once. Germline V lookup: CDR1 LGHNT, CDR2 FRNRAP. J gave up 5 bases and V 4 bases, and 0 bases lay outside the gene matches. CDR3 size: 12 residues. The sequence was obtained from an adult in good health. V and J are TRBV12-5 and TRBJ2-5; 8 bases are shared with TRBD1. Source: peripheral blood, taken on day 0 of AZD1222 vaccination. The CDR3: CASGWDRETQYF. CDR3 coding DNA: TGTGCTAGTGGTTGGGACAGGGAGACCCAGTACTTC.